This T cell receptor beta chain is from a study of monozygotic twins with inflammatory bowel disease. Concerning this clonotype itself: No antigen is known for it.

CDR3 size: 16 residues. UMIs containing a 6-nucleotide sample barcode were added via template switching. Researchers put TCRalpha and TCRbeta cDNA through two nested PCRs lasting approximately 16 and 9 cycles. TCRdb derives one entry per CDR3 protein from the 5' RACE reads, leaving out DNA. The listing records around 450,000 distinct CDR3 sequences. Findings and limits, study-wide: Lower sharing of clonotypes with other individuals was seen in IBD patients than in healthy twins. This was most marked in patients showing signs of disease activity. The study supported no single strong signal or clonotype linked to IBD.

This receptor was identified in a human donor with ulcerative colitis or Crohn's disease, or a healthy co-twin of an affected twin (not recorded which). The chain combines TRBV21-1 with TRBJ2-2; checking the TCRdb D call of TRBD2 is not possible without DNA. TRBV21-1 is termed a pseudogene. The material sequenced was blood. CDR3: CASSKWPIVDTGELFF.